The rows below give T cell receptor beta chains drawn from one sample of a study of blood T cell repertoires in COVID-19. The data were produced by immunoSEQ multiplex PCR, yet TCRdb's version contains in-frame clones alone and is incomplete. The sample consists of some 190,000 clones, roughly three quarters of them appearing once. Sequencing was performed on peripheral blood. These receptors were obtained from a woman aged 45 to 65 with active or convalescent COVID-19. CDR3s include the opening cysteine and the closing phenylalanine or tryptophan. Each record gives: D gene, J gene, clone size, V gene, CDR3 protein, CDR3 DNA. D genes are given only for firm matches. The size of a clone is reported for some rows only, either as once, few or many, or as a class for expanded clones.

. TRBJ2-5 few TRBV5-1 CASAPGNGETQYF TGCGCCAGCGCCCCGGGGAACGGGGAGACCCAGTACTTC
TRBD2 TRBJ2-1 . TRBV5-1 CASRFIAGGYNEQFF TGCGCCAGCAGATTTATAGCGGGAGGTTACAATGAGCAGTTCTTC
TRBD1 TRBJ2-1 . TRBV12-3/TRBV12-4 CASSPTGGNEQFF TGTGCCAGCAGCCCCACAGGGGGCAATGAGCAGTTCTTC
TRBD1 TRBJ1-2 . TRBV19 CASSEPGQAIYGYTF TGTGCCAGTAGCGAACCGGGACAGGCGATCTATGGCTACACCTTC
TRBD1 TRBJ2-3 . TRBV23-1 CASSHYTPIRDSSEGPYLTDTQYF TGCGCCAGCAGTCACTACACACCTATTAGGGACAGCTCGGAAGGGCCTTACCTCACAGATACGCAGTATTTT
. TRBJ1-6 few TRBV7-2 CASSPGTRNSPLHF TGTGCCAGCAGCCCCGGGACAAGAAATTCACCCCTCCACTTT
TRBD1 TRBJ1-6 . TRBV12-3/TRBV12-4 CASRGQGHSPLHF TGTGCCAGCAGGGGACAGGGACATTCACCCCTCCACTTT
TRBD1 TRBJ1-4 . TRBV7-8 CASSSGQGNEKLFF TGTGCCAGCAGCTCGGGACAGGGGAATGAAAAACTGTTTTTT
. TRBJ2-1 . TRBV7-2 CASSLVVRTALNEQFF TGTGCCAGCAGCTTAGTGGTTAGGACAGCTCTCAATGAGCAGTTCTTC
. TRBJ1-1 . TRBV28 CASIPGQNTEAFF TGTGCCAGCATCCCGGGACAGAACACTGAAGCTTTCTTT
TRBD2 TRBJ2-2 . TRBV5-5 CASSLTSGSTGELFF TGTGCCAGCAGCTTGACTAGCGGGAGTACCGGGGAGCTGTTTTTT
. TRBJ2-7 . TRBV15 CATSRDGQGTYEQYF TGTGCCACCAGCAGAGATGGTCAGGGGACCTACGAGCAGTACTTC
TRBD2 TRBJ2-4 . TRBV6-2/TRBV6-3 CASSYPPEREPKNIQYF TGTGCCAGCAGTTACCCCCCTGAGCGGGAGCCCAAAAACATTCAGTACTTC
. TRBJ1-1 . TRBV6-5 CASTDRDPLNTEAFF TGTGCCAGCACCGACAGAGATCCTCTGAACACTGAAGCTTTCTTT
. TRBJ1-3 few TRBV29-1 CSASTPEGNTIYF TGCAGCGCATCGACTCCGGAGGGAAACACCATATATTTT
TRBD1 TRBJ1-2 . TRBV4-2 CASSQPDRTAGYTF TGTGCCAGCAGCCAACCGGACAGGACGGCTGGCTACACCTTC
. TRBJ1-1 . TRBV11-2 CASSLLSGGEAFF TGTGCCAGCAGCTTACTGTCAGGTGGTGAAGCTTTCTTT
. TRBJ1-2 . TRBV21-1 CASSKEKGGGASVLDGYTF TGTGCCAGCAGCAAAGAGAAAGGGGGGGGTGCCAGTGTCTTGGATGGCTACACCTTC
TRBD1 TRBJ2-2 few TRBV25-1 CASSSTGRTGELFF TGTGCCAGCAGTTCGACAGGGCGCACCGGGGAGCTGTTTTTT
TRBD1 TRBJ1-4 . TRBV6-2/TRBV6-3 CASSDRDRVALFF TGTGCCAGCAGTGACCGGGACAGGGTTGCACTGTTTTTT
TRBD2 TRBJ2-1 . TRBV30 CAWRRGLAGIYNEQFF TGTGCCTGGAGGAGAGGCCTAGCGGGGATATACAATGAGCAGTTCTTC
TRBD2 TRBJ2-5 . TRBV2 CASRGVAGYQETQYF TGTGCCAGCAGGGGAGTAGCGGGGTACCAAGAGACCCAGTACTTC
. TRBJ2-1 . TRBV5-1 CASSLGAQYNEQFF TGCGCCAGCAGCTTGGGGGCGCAGTACAATGAGCAGTTCTTC
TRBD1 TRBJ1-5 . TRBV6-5 CASSRQGGQPQHF TGTGCCAGCAGCCGACAGGGAGGTCAGCCCCAGCATTTT
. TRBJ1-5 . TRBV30 CAWSGAMHQPQHF TGTGCCTGGAGTGGGGCAATGCATCAGCCCCAGCATTTT
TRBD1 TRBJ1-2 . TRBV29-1 CSVRDRGNYGYTF TGCAGCGTCCGGGACAGGGGTAACTATGGCTACACCTTC
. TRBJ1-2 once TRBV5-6 CASSLTGGYTF TGTGCCAGCAGCTTAACGGGTGGCTACACCTTC
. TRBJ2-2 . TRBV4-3 CASSYGGADTGELFF TGCGCCAGCAGCTATGGGGGGGCGGACACCGGGGAGCTGTTTTTT
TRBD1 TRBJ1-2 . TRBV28 CASSLSPGQGGGYTF TGTGCCAGCAGTTTGTCGCCGGGACAGGGGGGTGGCTACACCTTC
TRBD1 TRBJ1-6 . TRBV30 CAWSVPGGLSGPLHF TGTGCCTGGAGTGTACCAGGGGGTTTGAGTGGACCCCTCCACTTT
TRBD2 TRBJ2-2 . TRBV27 CASRLAPNTGELFF TGTGCCAGCAGACTAGCGCCGAACACCGGGGAGCTGTTTTTT
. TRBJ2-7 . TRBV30 CAWSVRGGVYEQYF TGTGCCTGGAGTGTAAGGGGAGGTGTGTACGAGCAGTACTTC
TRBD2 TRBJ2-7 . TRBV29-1 CSVLGAGVSEQYF TGCAGCGTCCTTGGGGCGGGAGTTTCCGAGCAGTACTTC
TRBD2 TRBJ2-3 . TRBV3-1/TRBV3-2 CASSQSGGGPGDTQYF TGTGCCAGCAGCCAATCCGGGGGGGGGCCAGGGGATACGCAGTATTTT
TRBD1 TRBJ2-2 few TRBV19 CASSQTGGTGELFF TGTGCCAGTAGTCAGACAGGGGGGACCGGGGAGCTGTTTTTT
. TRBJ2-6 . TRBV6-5 CASSLTSGANVLTF TGTGCCAGCAGTTTGACATCCGGGGCCAACGTCCTGACTTTC
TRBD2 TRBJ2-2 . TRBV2 CASSVRTSANTGELFF TGTGCCAGCAGTGTTCGGACTAGCGCGAACACCGGGGAGCTGTTTTTT
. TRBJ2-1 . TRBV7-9 CASSIERRSSYNEQFF TGTGCCAGCAGCATCGAGCGGAGGAGCTCCTACAATGAGCAGTTCTTC
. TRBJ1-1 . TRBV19 CASSVGSNTEAFF TGTGCCAGTAGTGTTGGGAGTAACACTGAAGCTTTCTTT
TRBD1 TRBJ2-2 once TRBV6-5 CASSFGQGVGELFF TGTGCCAGCAGTTTCGGACAGGGTGTCGGGGAGCTGTTTTTT
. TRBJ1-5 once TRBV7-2 CASSSRAGQQNQPQHF TGTGCCAGCAGCTCCCGCGCCGGACAGCAAAATCAGCCCCAGCATTTT
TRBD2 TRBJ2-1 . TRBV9 CASSVGSSGGQEQFF TGTGCCAGCAGCGTCGGATCGAGCGGGGGTCAGGAGCAGTTCTTC
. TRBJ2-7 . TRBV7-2 CASSLGGPIFYEQYF TGTGCCAGCAGCTTAGGGGGGCCAATATTCTACGAGCAGTACTTC
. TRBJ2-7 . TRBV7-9 CASSLRSAGAYEQYF TGTGCCAGCAGCTTAAGGTCGGCAGGGGCCTACGAGCAGTACTTC
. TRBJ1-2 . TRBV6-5 CAASRGYSYGYTF TGTGCCGCATCAAGGGGGTATAGCTATGGCTACACCTTC
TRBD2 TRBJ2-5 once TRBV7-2 CASSLGRGETQYF TGTGCCAGCAGCTTAGGGCGGGGGGAGACCCAGTACTTC
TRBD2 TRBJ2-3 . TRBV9 CASSGLAGGGGTDTQYF TGTGCCAGCAGCGGACTAGCGGGGGGTGGAGGCACAGATACGCAGTATTTT
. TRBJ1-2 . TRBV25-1 CASSDTRGDYGYTF TGTGCCAGCAGTGACACCAGGGGCGACTATGGCTACACCTTC
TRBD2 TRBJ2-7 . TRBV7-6 CASSLGGTSGYEQYF TGTGCCAGCTCCCTTGGGGGGACTAGCGGCTACGAGCAGTACTTC
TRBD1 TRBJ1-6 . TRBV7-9 CASSLQGATDPLHF TGTGCCAGCAGCTTGCAGGGGGCGACCGATCCCCTCCACTTT
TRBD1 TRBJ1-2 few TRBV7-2 CASSLSGQTGVGYTF TGTGCCAGCAGCCTTTCGGGACAGACCGGGGTAGGCTACACCTTC
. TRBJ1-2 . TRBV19 CASSEPLGTKGYTF TGTGCCAGTAGTGAGCCCTTGGGGACAAAAGGCTACACCTTC
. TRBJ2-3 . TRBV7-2 CASSRQPTDTQYF TGTGCCAGCAGCCGACAGCCCACAGATACGCAGTATTTT